This T cell receptor (beta chain) was recorded in a study of blood T cell repertoires in COVID-19. Looking at the study overall: Samples came from the United States, Italy and Spain, spanning acute and convalescent COVID-19. Nucleic acid was either cDNA or gDNA, and it came from T cells, B-cell-depleted T cells, or PBMCs.

V trimming: 4 bases; J trimming: 5 bases; junction bases outside the gene matches: 8. The CDR3 runs 14 residues. In germline, CDR1 is GTSNPN, CDR2 SVGIG (reference sequence). Methods used by the authors: How many nucleated cells were present was estimated from reference gene primer amplification. Measured with immunoSEQ multiplex PCR; TCRdb has only the in-frame clones, and not every one. V, J and clone size derive from that table, while D and trimming were established from the DNA sequence. The sample has about 480,000 clones, 89% seen once. Patients at the Seattle site were enrolled during active infection and followed longitudinally.

The rearrangement joins TRBV30 to TRBJ2-7, with TRBD2 matching over 10 bases. This sequence originates from a man aged 18 to 35 with COVID-19, enrolled during active disease. Sequencing was carried out using peripheral blood. The CDR3 DNA sequence: TGTGCCTGGAACCAAGCGGGAGGGGACGACGAGCAGTACTTC. It yields the protein CAWNQAGGDDEQYF.